This T cell receptor (beta chain) originates from a study of blood T cell repertoires in COVID-19. Sequencing used immunoSEQ multiplex PCR; TCRdb keeps in-frame clones, though not all of them. The sample holds about 480,000 clones, about 91% seen once. In germline, CDR1 is MNHEY, CDR2 SMNVEV (reference sequence). The CDR3 runs 14 residues. With 5 bases removed from V and 4 bases from J, the gap between germline ends came to 14 bases. This TCR was recovered from a young man with COVID-19, enrolled during active disease. The chain links TRBV27 to TRBJ1-2; unclear D gene. Source material: peripheral blood. As DNA, the CDR3 is TGTGCCAGCAGTCCCGGGCGGGGAGTCTATGGCTACACCTTC. Protein product: CASSPGRGVYGYTF.